This T cell receptor beta chain was identified during a study of radiation and T cells in renal cell carcinoma. Study as a whole: Nephrectomy followed 15 Gy stereotactic body radiation by 4 weeks.

As to time point: baseline pretreatment blood. As for treatment: 15 Gy SBRT to primary tumor, nephrectomy 4 weeks later. Serial blood draws occurred at baseline and 2 and 4 weeks post-SBRT. Clear cell pathology was present in this patient's renal cell carcinoma. The CDR3 length is 14 residues. Germline V lookup: CDR1 SNHLY, CDR2 FYNNEI. The repertoire was sequenced with immunoSEQ multiplex PCR; TCRdb's copy has only in-frame clones and lacks some. The sample has about 95,000 clones; 70% to 90% are singletons. Concerning this clone: Its antigen is as yet unknown.

Whole-study findings and limits: In blood, top tumor clones expanded by 2 weeks, shrinking by 4.

V gene TRBV2 combines with J gene TRBJ2-6; D gene ambiguous. This TCR was sampled from a man aged 50 or older with renal cell carcinoma. This specimen was blood, taken from a patient whose treatment included radiotherapy and nephrectomy. The CDR3 DNA reads TGTGTCTCAAATCCGGGTGTAGAGGCCAACGTCCTGACTTTC. This codes for CVSNPGVEANVLTF. The full variable domain, with the rest looked up from reference TRBV2 and TRBJ2-6, is EPEVTQTPSHQVTQMGQEVILRCVPISNHLYFYWYRQILGQKVEFLVSFYNNEISEKSEIFDDQFSVERPDGSNFTLKIRSTKLEDSAMYFCVSNPGVEANVLTFGAGSRLTVL.